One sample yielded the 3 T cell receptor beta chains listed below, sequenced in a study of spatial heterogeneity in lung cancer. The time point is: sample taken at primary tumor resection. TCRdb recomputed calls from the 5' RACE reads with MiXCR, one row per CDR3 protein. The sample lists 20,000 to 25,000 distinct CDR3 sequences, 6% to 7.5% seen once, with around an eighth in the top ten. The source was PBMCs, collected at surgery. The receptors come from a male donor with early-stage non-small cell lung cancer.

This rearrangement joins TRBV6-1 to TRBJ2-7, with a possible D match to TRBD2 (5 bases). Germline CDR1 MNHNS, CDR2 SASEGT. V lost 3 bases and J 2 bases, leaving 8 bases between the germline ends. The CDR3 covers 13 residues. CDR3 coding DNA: TGTGCCAGCAGTGACGGGAAACCCTACGAGCAGTACTTC. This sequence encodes CASSDGKPYEQYF.

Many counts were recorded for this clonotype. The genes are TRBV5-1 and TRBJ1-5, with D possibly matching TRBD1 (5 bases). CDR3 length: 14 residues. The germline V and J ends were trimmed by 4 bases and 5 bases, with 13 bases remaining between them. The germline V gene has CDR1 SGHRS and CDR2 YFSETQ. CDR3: CASSPSGTDQPQHF. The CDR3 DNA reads TGCGCCAGCAGCCCCTCGGGGACGGATCAGCCCCAGCATTTT. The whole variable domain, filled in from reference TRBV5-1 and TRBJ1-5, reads KAGVTQTPRYLIKTRGQQVTLSCSPISGHRSVSWYQQTPGQGLQFLFEYFSETQRNKGNFPGRFSGRQFSNSRSEMNVSTLELGDSALYLCASSPSGTDQPQHFGDGTRLSIL.

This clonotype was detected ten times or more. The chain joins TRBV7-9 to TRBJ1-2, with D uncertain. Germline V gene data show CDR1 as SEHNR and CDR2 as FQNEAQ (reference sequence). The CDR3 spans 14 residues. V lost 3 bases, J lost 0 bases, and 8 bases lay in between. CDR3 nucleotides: TGTGCCAGCAGCTTGAGCGCTACTAACTATGGCTACACCTTC. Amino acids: CASSLSATNYGYTF. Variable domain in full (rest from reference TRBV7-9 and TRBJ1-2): DTGVSQNPRHKITKRGQNVTFRCDPISEHNRLYWYRQTLGQGPEFLTYFQNEAQLEKSRLLSDRFSAERPKGSFSTLEIQRTEQGDSAMYLCASSLSATNYGYTFGSGTRLTVV.